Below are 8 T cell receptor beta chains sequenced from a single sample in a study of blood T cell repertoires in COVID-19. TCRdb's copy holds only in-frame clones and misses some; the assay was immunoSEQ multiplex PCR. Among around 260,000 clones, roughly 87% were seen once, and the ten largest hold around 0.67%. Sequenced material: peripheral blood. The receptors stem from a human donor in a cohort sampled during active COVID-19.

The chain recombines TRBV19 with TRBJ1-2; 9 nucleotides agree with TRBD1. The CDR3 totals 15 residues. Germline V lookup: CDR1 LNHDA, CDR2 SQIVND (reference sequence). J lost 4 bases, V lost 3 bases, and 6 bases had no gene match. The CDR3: CASSIWDRDIYGYTF. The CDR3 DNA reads TGTGCCAGTAGTATTTGGGACAGGGATATCTATGGCTACACCTTC.

The CDR3 protein is CASSGESGHLNQPQHF. The CDR3 nucleotides are TGTGCCAGCAGTGGGGAATCAGGACACCTCAATCAGCCCCAGCATTTT. The chain recombines TRBV25-1 with TRBJ1-5; tentatively, D is TRBD1 (5 bases). The germline CDR1 and CDR2 sequences are MGHDK and SYGVNS. The CDR3 length is 16 residues. Trimming pared 4 bases from V and 3 bases from J, leaving 16 bases between.

The CDR3: CASSHRIGLEKLFF. DNA for the CDR3: TGTGCCAGCAGCCACAGGATTGGTCTCGAAAAACTGTTTTTT. The chain uses TRBV5-8 and TRBJ1-4, with D possibly being TRBD1 (5 bases). The V and J ends lost 4 bases and 8 bases respectively, with 15 bases between them. CDR1 and CDR2 from the germline V gene are SGHTS and YDEGEE. The CDR3 length is 14 residues.

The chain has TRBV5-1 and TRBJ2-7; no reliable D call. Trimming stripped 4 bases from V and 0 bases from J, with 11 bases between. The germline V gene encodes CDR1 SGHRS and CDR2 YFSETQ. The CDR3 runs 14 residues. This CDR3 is CASSLPSGSYEQYF. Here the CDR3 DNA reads TGCGCCAGCAGCCTTCCCTCAGGCTCCTACGAGCAGTACTTC.

The chain's CDR3 is CASSRGANSYEQYF. The CDR3 bases are TGTGCCAGCAGTCGGGGGGCAAATTCCTACGAGCAGTACTTC. This chain joins TRBV25-1 and TRBJ2-7; D perhaps matches TRBD2 (7 bases). V lost 5 bases to trimming and J lost 1 base, with 12 bases between them. CDR3 length equals 14 residues. Germline V gene sequence: CDR1 MGHDK, CDR2 SYGVNS.

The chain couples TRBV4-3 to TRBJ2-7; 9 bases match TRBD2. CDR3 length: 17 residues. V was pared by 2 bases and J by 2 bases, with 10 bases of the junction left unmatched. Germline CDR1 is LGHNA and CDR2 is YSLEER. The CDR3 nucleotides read TGCGCCAGCAGCCAATCCCTGGGGCTAGCGGGGACCTACGAGCAGTACTTC. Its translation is CASSQSLGLAGTYEQYF.

Written as DNA, the CDR3 is TGTGCCACCCAGGGGACAGGGGGTTATTTTCTGGCTTTCTTT. Translated: CATQGTGGYFLAFF. The chain links TRBV6-6 to TRBJ1-1, with 11 bases that match TRBD1. The CDR3 totals 14 residues. CDR1 and CDR2 (germline): MNHNY, SVGAGI (reference sequence). Unmatched junction bases numbered 15, after V lost 10 bases and J lost 11 bases.

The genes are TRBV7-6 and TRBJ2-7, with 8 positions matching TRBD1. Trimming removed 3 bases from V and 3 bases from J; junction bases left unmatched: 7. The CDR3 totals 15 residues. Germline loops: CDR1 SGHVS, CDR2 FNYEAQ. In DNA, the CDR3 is TGTGCCAGCAGCTTTCCGGACAGGGCACTCTACGAGCAGTACTTC. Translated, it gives CASSFPDRALYEQYF.